The 5 T cell receptor beta chains below come from one sample, sequenced in a study of T cell changes during pregnancy in multiple sclerosis. Data came from immunoSEQ multiplex PCR; TCRdb stores just in-frame clones and leaves some out. This table has roughly 48,000 clones, about 92% appearing once. The sample was CD4+ T cells from peripheral blood mononuclear cells, taken in the third trimester of pregnancy. The receptor set was obtained from a female donor with multiple sclerosis, enrolled in a pregnancy study.

V usage is TRBV2 and J usage is TRBJ2-1; a weak D match, TRBD1 (5 bases). The CDR3 runs 11 residues. V lost 1 base, J lost 15 bases, and 10 bases lay in between. Per germline, CDR1 SNHLY and CDR2 FYNNEI. The CDR3: CASSEETQGFF. CDR3 bases: TGTGCCAGCAGTGAAGAAACTCAGGGGTTCTTC. The complete variable domain, with remaining parts taken from reference TRBV2 and TRBJ2-1, reads EPEVTQTPSHQVTQMGQEVILRCVPISNHLYFYWYRQILGQKVEFLVSFYNNEISEKSEIFDDQFSVERPDGSNFTLKIRSTKLEDSAMYFCASSEETQGFFGPGTRLTVL.

In this sample, this clone turned up a few times. This chain joins TRBV27 and TRBJ1-5, with D unclear. The V and J ends lost 7 bases and 8 bases respectively, with 3 bases between them. The CDR3 is made up of 9 amino acids. From germline, CDR1 is MNHEY and CDR2 SMNVEV (reference sequence). The CDR3 protein is CASIKPQHF. The CDR3 DNA sequence: TGTGCCAGCATAAAGCCCCAGCATTTT.

This chain uses TRBV10-2 with TRBJ2-7, with a possible D match to TRBD1 (6 bases). V lost 6 bases and J lost 7, with 10 bases in between. This CDR3 is built from 11 residues. The V gene's germline CDR1 is WSHSY and CDR2 SAAADI. The CDR3 reads CASRDSREQYF. In nucleotides, the CDR3 is TGCGCCAGCAGGGACAGTAGGGAGCAGTACTTC.

This sequence joins TRBV10-2 and TRBJ2-1, with 10 bases that match TRBD2. This CDR3 spans 16 amino acids. Germline V gene lookup returns CDR1 WSHSY and CDR2 SAAADI. V dropped 4 bases and J dropped 8; count of bases not matched to a gene: 11. DNA for the CDR3: TGCGCCAGCAGTGGAATAGCGGGGGGATATGTCGATGAGCAGTTCTTC. This encodes CASSGIAGGYVDEQFF.

V gene TRBV15 combines with J gene TRBJ1-4; 8 bases map to TRBD1. The ends lost 5 bases at V and 5 bases at J; junction bases unmatched: 4. This CDR3 contains 14 residues. Germline V gene sequence: CDR1 LNHNV, CDR2 YYDKDF (reference sequence). The CDR3 nucleotides are TGTGCCACCAGCCCCGACAGGGGAAATGAAAAACTGTTTTTT. This translates into CATSPDRGNEKLFF.